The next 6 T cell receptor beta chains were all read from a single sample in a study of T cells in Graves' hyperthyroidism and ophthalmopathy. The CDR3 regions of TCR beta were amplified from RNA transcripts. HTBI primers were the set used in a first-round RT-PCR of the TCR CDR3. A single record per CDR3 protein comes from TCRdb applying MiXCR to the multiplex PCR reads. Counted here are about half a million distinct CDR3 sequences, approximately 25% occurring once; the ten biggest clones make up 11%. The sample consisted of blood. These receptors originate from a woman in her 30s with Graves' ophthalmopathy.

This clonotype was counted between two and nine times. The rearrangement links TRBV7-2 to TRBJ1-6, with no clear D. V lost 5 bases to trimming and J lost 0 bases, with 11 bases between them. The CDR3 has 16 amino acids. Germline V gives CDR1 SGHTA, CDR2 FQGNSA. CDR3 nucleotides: TGTGCCAGCAGCCGACATAAGAGCTCCTATAATTCACCCCTCCACTTT. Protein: CASSRHKSSYNSPLHF.

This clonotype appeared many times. CDR3 sequence reads: CATSDGGQGAYEQYF. CDR3 in DNA: TGTGCCACCAGTGATGGGGGACAGGGGGCCTACGAGCAGTACTTC. The rearrangement links TRBV24-1 to TRBJ2-7; TRBD1 aligns across 11 bases. Germline V gene sequence: CDR1 KGHDR, CDR2 SFDVKD. The V and J ends lost 3 bases and 2 bases, in that order; junction bases with no gene match: 2. The CDR3 totals 15 residues.

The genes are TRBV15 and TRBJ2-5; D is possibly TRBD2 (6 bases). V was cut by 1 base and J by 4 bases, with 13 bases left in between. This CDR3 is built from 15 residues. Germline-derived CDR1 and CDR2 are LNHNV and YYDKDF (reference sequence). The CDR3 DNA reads TGTGCCACCAGCAGAGCGGGAGAGGGCAGAGAGACCCAGTACTTC. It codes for CATSRAGEGRETQYF.

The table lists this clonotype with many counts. This CDR3 reads CASSPLDRDYGYTF. The CDR3 nucleotides read TGTGCCAGCAGCCCCTTAGACAGAGACTATGGCTACACCTTC. The rearrangement links TRBV7-2 to TRBJ1-2; D may be TRBD1 (5 bases). Trimming took 5 bases from V and 3 from J, leaving 13 bases between them. The CDR3 loop spans 14 amino acids. Germline CDR1 is SGHTA and CDR2 is FQGNSA.

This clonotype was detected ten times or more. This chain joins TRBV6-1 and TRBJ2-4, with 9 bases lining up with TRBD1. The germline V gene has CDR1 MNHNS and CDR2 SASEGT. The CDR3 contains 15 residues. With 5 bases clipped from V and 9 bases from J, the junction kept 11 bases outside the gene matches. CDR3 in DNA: TGTGCCAGCAGTCCCTTCGGGACAGGGAAGGCCATTCAGTACTTC. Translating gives CASSPFGTGKAIQYF.

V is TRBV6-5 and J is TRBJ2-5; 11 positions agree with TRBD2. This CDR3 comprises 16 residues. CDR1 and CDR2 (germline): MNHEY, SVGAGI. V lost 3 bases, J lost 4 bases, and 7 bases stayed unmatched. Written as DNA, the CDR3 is TGTGCCAGCAGTTATTTAACTAGCGGGAGACGAGAGACCCAGTACTTC. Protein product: CASSYLTSGRRETQYF.